This TCR beta chain was recovered during a study of CD8 T cells in Susac syndrome. With random hexamers, reverse transcription was performed on roughly 0.45 to 1 ug of RNA. Amplification of TCR beta CDR3 was carried out by immunoSEQ multiplex PCR, which covered 54 Vbeta and 13 Jbeta segments. One entry per CDR3 protein, called by TCRdb with MiXCR from the immunoSEQ multiplex PCR reads. Here the sample spans under 150,000 distinct CDR3 sequences, around 94% being singletons. The study sequenced TCR beta in blood CD8+ and CD4+ T cells. Healthy donors constituted the control group, matched for age and sex. Negative isolation was used for CD8+ and CD4+ T cells and FACS enrichment for TEMRA cells. Germline V gene data show CDR1 as LGHNA and CDR2 as YSLEER. The CDR3 is made up of 15 amino acids. The germline V and J ends were trimmed by 4 bases and 2 bases, with 12 bases remaining between them.

This chain connects TRBV4-3 to TRBJ2-1; tentatively, D is TRBD2 (6 bases). The clonotype originates from a human donor in good health. Source material: CD8+ T cells from PBMCs. CDR3 nucleotides: TGCGCCAGCAGCCCAACGCGGGGACCCTACAATGAGCAGTTCTTC. Protein: CASSPTRGPYNEQFF.